This T cell receptor (beta chain) was observed in a study of OX40 agonist ivuxolimab in advanced cancers. V was cut by 8 bases and J by 12 bases, with 25 bases left in between. CDR1 is SNHLY and CDR2 is FYNNEI in the germline V gene. The CDR3 is 14 amino acids. Libraries were prepared by immunoSEQ multiplex PCR; TCRdb keeps only in-frame clonotypes and omits some of them. The data contain some 40,000 clones, roughly nine tenths of them seen just once; the ten biggest clones take up 25% to 30%. This sequence was found in an adult with an advanced solid tumor such as melanoma, head and neck, liver or kidney cancer. The chain links TRBV2 to TRBJ1-2, with D perhaps matching TRBD1 (5 bases). Sequenced material: CD4+ or CD8+ T cells sorted from blood, taken in a trial of the OX40 agonist ivuxolimab. CDR3 coding DNA: TGTGCCAGCGAGTGGGGACGGGAGACTAACTTTAACACCTTC. Protein product: CASEWGRETNFNTF.